The T cell receptor beta chain described here comes from a study of preoperative IRX-2 immunotherapy in early breast cancer. Sequencing used immunoSEQ multiplex PCR; TCRdb keeps in-frame clones, though not all of them. Of roughly 42,000 clones in the sample, roughly 77% were seen once. Stated treatment: preoperative locoregional IRX-2 cytokine immunotherapy. This phase Ib study tested locoregional IRX-2 cytokine immunotherapy given before surgery. The CDR3 sequence is 16 residues long. The source of this sequence is a human donor with breast cancer. V and J are TRBV7-5 and TRBJ2-3. TRBV7-5 is noted as a pseudogene. Sequenced here: tumor tissue, sampled after IRX-2 immunotherapy. In DNA form, the CDR3 reads TGTGCCAGCAGCTTAGTATCCGGGCGGAGCACAGATACGCAGTATTTT. It translates to CASSLVSGRSTDTQYF.